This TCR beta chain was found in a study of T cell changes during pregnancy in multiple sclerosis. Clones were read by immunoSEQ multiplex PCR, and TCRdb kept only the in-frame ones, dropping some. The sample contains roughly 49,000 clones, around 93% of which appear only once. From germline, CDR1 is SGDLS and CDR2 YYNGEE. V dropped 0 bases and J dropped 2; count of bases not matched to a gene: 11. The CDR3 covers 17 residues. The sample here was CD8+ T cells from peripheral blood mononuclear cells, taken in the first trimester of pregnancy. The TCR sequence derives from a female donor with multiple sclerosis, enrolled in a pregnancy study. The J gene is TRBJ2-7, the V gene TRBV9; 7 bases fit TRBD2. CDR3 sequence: CASSVGDGLAAAYEQYF. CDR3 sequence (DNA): TGTGCCAGCAGCGTAGGGGATGGGCTAGCGGCCGCCTACGAGCAGTACTTC.